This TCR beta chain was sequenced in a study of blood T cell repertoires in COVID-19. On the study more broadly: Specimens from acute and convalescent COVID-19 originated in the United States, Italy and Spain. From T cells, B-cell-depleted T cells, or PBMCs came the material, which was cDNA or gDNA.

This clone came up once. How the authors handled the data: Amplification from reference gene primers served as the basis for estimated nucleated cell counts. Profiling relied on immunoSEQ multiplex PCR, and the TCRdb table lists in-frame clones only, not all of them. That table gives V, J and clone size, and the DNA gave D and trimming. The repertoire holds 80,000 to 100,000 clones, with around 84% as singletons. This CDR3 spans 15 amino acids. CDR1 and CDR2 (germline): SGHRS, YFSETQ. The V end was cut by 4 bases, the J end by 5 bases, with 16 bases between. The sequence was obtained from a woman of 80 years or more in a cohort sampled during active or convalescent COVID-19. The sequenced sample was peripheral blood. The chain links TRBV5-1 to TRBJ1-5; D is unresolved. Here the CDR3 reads CASSPTTGTYQPQHF. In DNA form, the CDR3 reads TGCGCCAGCAGCCCAACGACGGGTACCTATCAGCCCCAGCATTTT.